The rows below give T cell receptor beta chains drawn from one sample of a study of T cells in localized non-small cell lung cancer. Measured with immunoSEQ multiplex PCR; TCRdb has only the in-frame clones, and not every one. The sample consists of under 50,000 clones, 81% of them appearing once. Material: peripheral blood mononuclear cells, obtained before any cancer treatment. All receptors come from a man between 40 and 70 years old with stage III lung adenocarcinoma. Each CDR3 is given with its conserved first and last residue. A D gene is named only where the DNA matches it firmly. Size values are once, few and many counts, or a class for expanded clones, and some rows have none.

abundance: .; v_gene: TRBV7-2; d_gene: TRBD1; j_gene: TRBJ2-1; CDR3nt: TGTGCCAGCAGCTTAGTTGGGAGACAGGGCAGCGAGCAGTTCTTC; CDR3aa: CASSLVGRQGSEQFF
abundance: few; v_gene: TRBV9; d_gene: .; j_gene: TRBJ2-3; CDR3nt: TGTGCCAGCAGCCGCACAGATACGCAGTATTTT; CDR3aa: CASSRTDTQYF
abundance: .; v_gene: TRBV18; d_gene: .; j_gene: TRBJ2-2; CDR3nt: TGTGCCAGCTCACCGGACGAAGGGAACACCGGGGAGCTGTTTTTT; CDR3aa: CASSPDEGNTGELFF
abundance: .; v_gene: TRBV18; d_gene: TRBD1; j_gene: TRBJ2-7; CDR3nt: TGTGCCAGCTCGTCTCTCCCGGGACAGGGGCAGAGGAGAGGGTCCGAGCAGTACTTC; CDR3aa: CASSSLPGQGQRRGSEQYF
abundance: .; v_gene: TRBV7-3; d_gene: .; j_gene: TRBJ2-3; CDR3nt: TGTGCCAGCAGCCCACACCATAGCGTAGATACGCAGTATTTT; CDR3aa: CASSPHHSVDTQYF
abundance: .; v_gene: TRBV25-1; d_gene: TRBD1; j_gene: TRBJ2-7; CDR3nt: TGTGCCAGCAGTAGGACAGGTACTTACGAGCAGTGCTTC; CDR3aa: CASSRTGTYEQCF
abundance: few; v_gene: TRBV6-5; d_gene: TRBD2; j_gene: TRBJ2-1; CDR3nt: TGTGCCAGCAGCCTACTAGCGGGGGGGAACAATGAGCAGTTCTTC; CDR3aa: CASSLLAGGNNEQFF
abundance: medium-sized; v_gene: TRBV19; d_gene: .; j_gene: TRBJ1-6; CDR3nt: TGTGCCAGTAGTATAGATCAGGGACGGGACTCACCCCTCCACTTT; CDR3aa: CASSIDQGRDSPLHF
abundance: .; v_gene: TRBV10-1; d_gene: TRBD2; j_gene: TRBJ2-3; CDR3nt: TGCGCCAGCAGCTTTAGCGGGAGCACAGATACGCAGTATTTT; CDR3aa: CASSFSGSTDTQYF
abundance: .; v_gene: TRBV5-1; d_gene: .; j_gene: TRBJ2-7; CDR3nt: TGCGCCAGCAGCTTACAGGCGGCCTACGAGCAGTACTTC; CDR3aa: CASSLQAAYEQYF
abundance: once; v_gene: TRBV18; d_gene: .; j_gene: TRBJ1-5; CDR3nt: TGTGCCAGCTCAGCACTAGACAGCAACCAGCCCCAGCATTTT; CDR3aa: CASSALDSNQPQHF
abundance: .; v_gene: TRBV19; d_gene: .; j_gene: TRBJ2-1; CDR3nt: TGTGCCAGCGAAACCTACAATGAGCAGTTCTTC; CDR3aa: CASETYNEQFF
abundance: .; v_gene: TRBV5-1; d_gene: TRBD1; j_gene: TRBJ2-3; CDR3nt: TGCGCCAGCAGTCCAAGAGGGGGCAGGGGAAGCACAGATACGCAGTATTTT; CDR3aa: CASSPRGGRGSTDTQYF
abundance: .; v_gene: TRBV27; d_gene: .; j_gene: TRBJ2-7; CDR3nt: TGTGCCAGCAGTTCTCAAGGGGCACGCTTGGAGCAGTACTTC; CDR3aa: CASSSQGARLEQYF
abundance: .; v_gene: TRBV5-6; d_gene: TRBD1; j_gene: TRBJ1-3; CDR3nt: TGTGCCAGCAGCTTGTTGGGACAGGGTTACAGCTCTGGAAACACCATATATTTT; CDR3aa: CASSLLGQGYSSGNTIYF
abundance: .; v_gene: TRBV6-6; d_gene: .; j_gene: TRBJ2-7; CDR3nt: TGTGCCAGCAGTTACTCGAAAGGGGCCTACGAGCAGTACTTC; CDR3aa: CASSYSKGAYEQYF
abundance: .; v_gene: TRBV2; d_gene: .; j_gene: TRBJ2-6; CDR3nt: TGTGCCAGCAAGGAGGGTCAACTCTCTGGGGCCAACGTCCTGACTTTC; CDR3aa: CASKEGQLSGANVLTF
abundance: .; v_gene: TRBV19; d_gene: .; j_gene: TRBJ1-5; CDR3nt: TGTGCCACAAGGAGGATCCCCTATCAGCCCCAGCATTTT; CDR3aa: CATRRIPYQPQHF
abundance: few; v_gene: TRBV7-6; d_gene: TRBD2; j_gene: TRBJ2-7; CDR3nt: TGTGCCAGCAGCCCACTAATCCGACAGACTAGCGGCTACGAGCAGTACTTC; CDR3aa: CASSPLIRQTSGYEQYF
abundance: .; v_gene: TRBV18; d_gene: TRBD1; j_gene: TRBJ2-7; CDR3nt: TGTGCCAGCTCACCATCCGGGACAGGGGGTATCAACGAGCAGTACTTC; CDR3aa: CASSPSGTGGINEQYF
abundance: .; v_gene: TRBV30; d_gene: TRBD2; j_gene: TRBJ2-2; CDR3nt: TGTGCCTGGAAACGACTAGCTCAGACCGGGGAGCTGTTTTTT; CDR3aa: CAWKRLAQTGELFF
abundance: .; v_gene: TRBV6-5; d_gene: .; j_gene: TRBJ1-2; CDR3nt: TGTGCCAGCAGTGTAGACCGATTATCTAACTATGGCTACACCTTC; CDR3aa: CASSVDRLSNYGYTF
abundance: .; v_gene: TRBV27; d_gene: TRBD1; j_gene: TRBJ1-1; CDR3nt: TGTGCCAGCAGTTTAAAAACAGGGGCAGGCACTGAAGCTTTCTTT; CDR3aa: CASSLKTGAGTEAFF
abundance: .; v_gene: TRBV6-1; d_gene: .; j_gene: TRBJ2-3; CDR3nt: TGTGCCAGCACACAGAGTCCTAGCACAGATACGCAGTATTTT; CDR3aa: CASTQSPSTDTQYF
abundance: few; v_gene: TRBV14; d_gene: TRBD2; j_gene: TRBJ2-5; CDR3nt: TGTGCCAGCAGCCAACTAGCGGGGGGGCCAGGTCAAGAGACCCAGTACTTC; CDR3aa: CASSQLAGGPGQETQYF